This passage covers 3 T cell receptor beta chains from one sample sequenced in a study of OX40 agonist ivuxolimab in advanced cancers. The repertoire was sequenced with immunoSEQ multiplex PCR; TCRdb's copy has only in-frame clones and lacks some. The data contain 40,000 or so clones, roughly 82% of them singletons. The source material was CD4+ or CD8+ T cells sorted from blood, sampled in a trial of the OX40 agonist ivuxolimab. The source is an adult with an advanced solid tumor such as melanoma, head and neck, liver or kidney cancer.

The chain uses TRBV7-3 and TRBJ1-2, with D tentatively TRBD1 (6 bases). Germline V CDR1 and CDR2: SGHTA, FQGTGA. The CDR3 spans 13 residues. V lost 0 bases and J lost 8, with 10 bases in between. Written as DNA, the CDR3 is TGTGCCAGCAGCTTAACAGGGGGATTGGGCTACACCTTC. Encoded protein: CASSLTGGLGYTF.

Written as DNA, the CDR3 is TGTGCCAGTAGCCGGGGGGACGGCTACAATGAGCAGTTCTTC. This encodes CASSRGDGYNEQFF. The chain employs TRBV19 and TRBJ2-1; 7 bases are shared with TRBD2. With 6 bases clipped from V and 3 bases from J, the junction kept 5 bases outside the gene matches. CDR3 size: 14 residues. Germline V gene data show CDR1 as LNHDA and CDR2 as SQIVND (reference sequence).

The V and J genes are TRBV5-1 and TRBJ1-1, with D tentatively TRBD1 (5 bases). V lost 0 bases and J 3 bases, leaving 9 bases between the germline ends. The CDR3 extends over 14 amino acids. Germline lookup yields CDR1 SGHRS and CDR2 YFSETQ. In DNA form, the CDR3 reads TGCGCCAGCAGCTTGGTCCAGGGTGACACTGAAGCTTTCTTT. Protein product: CASSLVQGDTEAFF.